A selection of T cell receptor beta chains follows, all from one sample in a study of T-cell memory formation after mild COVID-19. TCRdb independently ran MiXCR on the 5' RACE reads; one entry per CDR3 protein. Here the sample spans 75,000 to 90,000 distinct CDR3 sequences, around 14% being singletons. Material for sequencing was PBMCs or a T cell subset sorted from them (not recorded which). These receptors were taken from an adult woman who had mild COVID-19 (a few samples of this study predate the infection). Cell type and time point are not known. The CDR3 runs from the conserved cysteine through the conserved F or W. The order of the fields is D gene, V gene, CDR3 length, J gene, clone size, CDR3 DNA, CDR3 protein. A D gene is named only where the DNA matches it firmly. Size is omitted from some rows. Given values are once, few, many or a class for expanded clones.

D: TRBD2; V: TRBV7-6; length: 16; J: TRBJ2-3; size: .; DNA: TGTGCCAGCAGCTCGGGACTAGCGGGACCCACAGATACGCAGTATTTT; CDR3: CASSSGLAGPTDTQYF
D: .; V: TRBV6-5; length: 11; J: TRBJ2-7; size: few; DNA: TGTGCCAGCAGTTACGAATTGGAGCAGTACTTC; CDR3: CASSYELEQYF
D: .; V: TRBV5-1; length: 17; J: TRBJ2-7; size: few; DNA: TGCGCCAGCAGCTTGGAAGGATGGGCCACTAATCCCTACGAGCAGTACTTC; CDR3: CASSLEGWATNPYEQYF
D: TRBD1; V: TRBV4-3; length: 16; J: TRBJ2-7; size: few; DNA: TGCGCCAGCAGCCAAGATTGGGGGACAGGGTCCAACGAGCAGTACTTC; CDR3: CASSQDWGTGSNEQYF
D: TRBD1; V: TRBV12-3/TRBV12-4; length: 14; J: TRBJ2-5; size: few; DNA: TGTGCCAGCAGCCTTTGGGACAGTGAAGAGACCCAGTACTTC; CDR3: CASSLWDSEETQYF
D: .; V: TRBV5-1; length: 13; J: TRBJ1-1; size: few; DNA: TGCGCCAGCAGCTTAAACAGGGACGCTGAAGCTTTCTTT; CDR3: CASSLNRDAEAFF
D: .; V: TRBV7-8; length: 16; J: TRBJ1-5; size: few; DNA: TGTGCCAGCAGCTTAGACGCACCGGGGGGCAATCAGCCCCAGCATTTT; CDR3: CASSLDAPGGNQPQHF
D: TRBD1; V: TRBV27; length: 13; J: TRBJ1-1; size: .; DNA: TGTGCCAGCAGCCGGCCCCCAGGGGGTGAAGCTTTCTTT; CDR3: CASSRPPGGEAFF
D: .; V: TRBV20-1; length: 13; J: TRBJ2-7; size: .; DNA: TGCAGTGCAAGCGCGGGGTCCTCCTACGAGCAGTACTTC; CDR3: CSASAGSSYEQYF
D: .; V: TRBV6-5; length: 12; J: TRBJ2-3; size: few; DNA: TGTGCCAGCCGGGGTACGTCGGATACGCAGTATTTT; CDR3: CASRGTSDTQYF
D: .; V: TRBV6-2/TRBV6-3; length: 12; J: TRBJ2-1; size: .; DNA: TGTGCCAGCAGTTACTCACGGCCTGAGCAGTTCTTC; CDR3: CASSYSRPEQFF
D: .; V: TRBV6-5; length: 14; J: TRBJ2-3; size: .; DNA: TGTGCCAGCAGGCCAGGGGTTGGCACAGATACGCAGTATTTT; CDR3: CASRPGVGTDTQYF
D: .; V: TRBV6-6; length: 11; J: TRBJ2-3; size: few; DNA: TGTGCCAGCAGTTACGGAGATACGCAGTATTTT; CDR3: CASSYGDTQYF
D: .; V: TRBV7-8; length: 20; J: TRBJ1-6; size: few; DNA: TGTGCCAGCAGCTTAGAGGGACCCTTCCTGATTAGCTCCTATAATTCACCCCTCCACTTT; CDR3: CASSLEGPFLISSYNSPLHF
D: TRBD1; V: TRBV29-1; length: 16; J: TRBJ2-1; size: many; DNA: TGCAGCGACCGGGGACAGCTCAAGGGCTCCTACAATGAGCAGTTCTTC; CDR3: CSDRGQLKGSYNEQFF
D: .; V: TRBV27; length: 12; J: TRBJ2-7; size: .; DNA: TGTGCCAGCAGTTCCCAGTCCTACGAGCAGTACTTC; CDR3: CASSSQSYEQYF
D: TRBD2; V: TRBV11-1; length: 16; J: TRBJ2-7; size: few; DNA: TGTGCCAGCAGCCCGGGACTAGCGGGAGCGTGGGGCGAGCAGTACTTC; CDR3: CASSPGLAGAWGEQYF
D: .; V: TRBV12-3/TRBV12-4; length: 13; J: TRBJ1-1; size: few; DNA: TGTGCCAGCAGCTGGGGAGTGGACACTGAAGCTTTCTTT; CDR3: CASSWGVDTEAFF
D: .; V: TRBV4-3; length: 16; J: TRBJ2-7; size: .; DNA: TGCGCCAGCAGCCAAGAATGGGGAAGCGGATCCTACGAGCAGTACTTC; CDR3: CASSQEWGSGSYEQYF
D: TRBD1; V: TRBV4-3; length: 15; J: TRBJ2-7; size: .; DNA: TGCGCCAGCAGCCAAGATAAAGGGGGCGTCTACGAGCAGTACTTC; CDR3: CASSQDKGGVYEQYF
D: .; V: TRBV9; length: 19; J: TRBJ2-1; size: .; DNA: TGTGCCAGCAGCGCTGAATGGTACCCCTCTGTGGGCTCCTACAATGAGCAGTTCTTC; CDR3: CASSAEWYPSVGSYNEQFF
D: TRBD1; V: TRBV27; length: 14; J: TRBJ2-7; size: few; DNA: TGTGCCAGCAGTGGACAGGGGGGGTTCTACGAGCAGTACTTC; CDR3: CASSGQGGFYEQYF
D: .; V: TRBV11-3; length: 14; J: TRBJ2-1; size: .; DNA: TGTGCCAGCCTTGGGGGGATCGGGGGCAATGAGCAGTTCTTC; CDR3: CASLGGIGGNEQFF
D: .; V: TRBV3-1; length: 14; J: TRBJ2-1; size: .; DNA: TGTGCCAGCAGCCGCGTGACCAGGGACAATGAGCAGTTCTTC; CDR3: CASSRVTRDNEQFF
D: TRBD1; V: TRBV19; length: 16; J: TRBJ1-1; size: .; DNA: TGTGCCAGTAGTCCAGGAGACAGGGCCCGGGGCACTGAAGCTTTCTTT; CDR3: CASSPGDRARGTEAFF
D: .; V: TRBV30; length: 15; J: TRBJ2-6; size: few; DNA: TGTGCCTGGACCCGGACTCTTTCTGGGGCCAACGTCCTGACTTTC; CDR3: CAWTRTLSGANVLTF
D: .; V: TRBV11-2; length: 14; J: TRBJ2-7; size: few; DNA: TGTGCCAGCAGGGAAGACAGGCTCGCCTACGAGCAGTACTTC; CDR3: CASREDRLAYEQYF
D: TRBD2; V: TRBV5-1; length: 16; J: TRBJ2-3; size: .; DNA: TGCGCCAGCAGCTCGCCGGGACTAGCGGGAGCAGATACGCAGTATTTT; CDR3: CASSSPGLAGADTQYF
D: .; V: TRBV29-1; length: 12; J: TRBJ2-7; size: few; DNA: TGCAGCGTTCAAAGCCTAGCCTACGAGCAGTACTTC; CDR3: CSVQSLAYEQYF
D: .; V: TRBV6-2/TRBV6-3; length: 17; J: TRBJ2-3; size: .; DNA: TGTGCCAGCAGTTTTCTCTTCATCAGCGGCCGCACAGATACGCAGTATTTT; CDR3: CASSFLFISGRTDTQYF
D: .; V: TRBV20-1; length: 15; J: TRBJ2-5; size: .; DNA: TGCAGTGCTAGGGACGAGGGGTGGGGACAAGAGACCCAGTACTTC; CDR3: CSARDEGWGQETQYF
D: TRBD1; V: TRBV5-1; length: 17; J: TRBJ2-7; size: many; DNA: TGCGCCAGCAGCTTGGTTCCGGGACAGCAAATCCCCTACGAGCAGTACTTC; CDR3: CASSLVPGQQIPYEQYF
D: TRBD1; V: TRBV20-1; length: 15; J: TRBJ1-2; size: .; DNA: TGCAGTGCTAGAGATGGGACAGCGACAAAATATGGCTACACCTTC; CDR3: CSARDGTATKYGYTF
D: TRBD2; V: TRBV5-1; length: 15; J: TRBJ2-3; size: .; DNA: TGCGCCAGCAGCTTGGGGGCCCGGGGGGAATATACGCAGTATTTT; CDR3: CASSLGARGEYTQYF
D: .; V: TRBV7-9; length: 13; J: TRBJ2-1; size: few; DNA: TGTGCCAGCAGCTTAGGAGGACCCAATGAGCAGTTCTTC; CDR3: CASSLGGPNEQFF
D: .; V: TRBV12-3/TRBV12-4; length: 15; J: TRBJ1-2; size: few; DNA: TGTGCCAGCAGTCCCCAGAAGACAGCGGACTATGGCTACACCTTC; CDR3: CASSPQKTADYGYTF
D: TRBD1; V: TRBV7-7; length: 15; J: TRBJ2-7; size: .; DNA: TGTGCTAGCAGCTTAGCAGGGGGCGGCGACTACGAGCAGTACTTC; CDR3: CASSLAGGGDYEQYF
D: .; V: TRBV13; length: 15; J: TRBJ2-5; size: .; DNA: TGTGCCAGCAGCTCGCCCCCGGGACCGGCGGAGACCCAGTACTTC; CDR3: CASSSPPGPAETQYF
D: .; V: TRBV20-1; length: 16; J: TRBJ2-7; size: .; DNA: TGCAGTGTTCCGCTAGTGGCTCGGACTAACTCCTACGAGCAGTACTTC; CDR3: CSVPLVARTNSYEQYF
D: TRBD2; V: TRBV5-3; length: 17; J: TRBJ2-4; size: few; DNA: TGTGCCAGAAGCTTGTTGGAGCGGGGGGTAGCCAAAAACATTCAGTACTTC; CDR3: CARSLLERGVAKNIQYF
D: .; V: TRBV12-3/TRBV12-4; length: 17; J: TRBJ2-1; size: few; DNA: TGTGCCAGCAGTTTAGCCTACAAGGGGAAGGGTGACAATGAGCAGTTCTTC; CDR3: CASSLAYKGKGDNEQFF
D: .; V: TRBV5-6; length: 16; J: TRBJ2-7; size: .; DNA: TGTGCCAGCAGCCCCCGGACGGACGTACTTCCCTACGAGCAGTACTTC; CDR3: CASSPRTDVLPYEQYF
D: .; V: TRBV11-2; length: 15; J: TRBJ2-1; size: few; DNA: TGTGCCAGCAGCTCCTGGCGGAGCCCGAGCAATGAGCAGTTCTTC; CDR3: CASSSWRSPSNEQFF
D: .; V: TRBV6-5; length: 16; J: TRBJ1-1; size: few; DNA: TGTGCCAGCAGTTACTCACGACAGGATTGGGGCACTGAAGCTTTCTTT; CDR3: CASSYSRQDWGTEAFF
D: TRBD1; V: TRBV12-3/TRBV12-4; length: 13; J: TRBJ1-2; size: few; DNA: TGTGCCAGCAGCCGGGACAGCGACTATGGCTACACCTTC; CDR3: CASSRDSDYGYTF